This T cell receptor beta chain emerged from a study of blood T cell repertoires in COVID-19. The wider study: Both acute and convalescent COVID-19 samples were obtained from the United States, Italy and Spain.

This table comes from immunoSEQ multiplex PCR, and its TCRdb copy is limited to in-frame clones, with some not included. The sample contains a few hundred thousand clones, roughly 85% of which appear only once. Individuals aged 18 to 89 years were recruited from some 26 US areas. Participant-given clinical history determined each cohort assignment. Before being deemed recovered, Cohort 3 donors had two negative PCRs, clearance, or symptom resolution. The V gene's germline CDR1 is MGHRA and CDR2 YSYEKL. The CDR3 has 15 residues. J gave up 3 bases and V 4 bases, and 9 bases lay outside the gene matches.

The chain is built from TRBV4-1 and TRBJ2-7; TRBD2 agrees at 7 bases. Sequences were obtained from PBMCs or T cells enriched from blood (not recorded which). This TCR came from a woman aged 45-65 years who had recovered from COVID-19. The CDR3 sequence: CASSRPGLRLYEQYF. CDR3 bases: TGCGCCAGCAGCCGGCCGGGACTAAGGCTCTACGAGCAGTACTTC.